The clone carrying this TCR beta chain was counted a few times. What it binds is not known. Profiling relied on immunoSEQ multiplex PCR, and the TCRdb table lists in-frame clones only, not all of them. The sample lists tens of thousands of clones, roughly nine tenths occurring once. The data are from a study of cytomegalovirus exposure and HLA in healthy donors. Findings and limits, study-wide: The TCR clusters that emerged in the first cohort tended, a later analysis found, to co-occur in the 120 or so validation repertoires. Overall, under 200 TCR beta chains were annotated as cytomegalovirus-associated.

The V gene end was trimmed by 5 bases and the J gene end by 4 bases; junction bases not matched to a gene: 2. Germline assignment: CDR1 MNHEY and CDR2 SMNVEV (reference sequence). This CDR3 spans 13 amino acids. The source of this sequence is a woman aged 30 to 39 in good health and CMV-seronegative. The chain recombines TRBV27 with TRBJ2-1; 7 bases map to TRBD2. Sequencing used PBMCs. The CDR3 here is CASSGGSYNEQFF. CDR3 sequence (DNA): TGTGCCAGCAGTGGCGGGAGTTACAATGAGCAGTTCTTC.